These 12 T cell receptor beta chains were sequenced from one sample in a study of early T cells in non-severe SARS-CoV-2 infection. One entry per CDR3 protein results from TCRdb running MiXCR on the 5' RACE reads. The profile shows some 90,000 distinct CDR3 sequences, about 16% of them singletons. The specimen sequenced was whole blood. The receptors were gathered from an adult who was a healthcare worker with PCR-confirmed SARS-CoV-2 infection or an uninfected control (not recorded which).

The V and J genes are TRBV7-6 and TRBJ2-2; D unresolved. CDR1 is SGHVS and CDR2 is FNYEAQ in the germline V gene. V was shortened by 5 bases and J by 8 bases, with 9 bases between the two germline ends. CDR3 length equals 12 residues. In nucleotides, the CDR3 is TGTGCCAGCAGCCTAATGGGGGGGGAGCTGTTTTTT. Amino acids: CASSLMGGELFF.

This clonotype was seen more than once but under ten times. This rearrangement joins TRBV14 to TRBJ2-1; D unresolved. The CDR3 totals 11 residues. The germline gives CDR1 SGHDN, CDR2 FVKESK. V dropped 1 base and J dropped 9 bases, with 4 bases sitting between them. CDR3 sequence reads: CASSQAVEQFF. In DNA form, the CDR3 reads TGTGCCAGCAGCCAAGCCGTTGAGCAGTTCTTC.

This clonotype appeared many times. Germline and junction disagree at one end, which may indicate a read error. This sequence joins TRBV20-1 and TRBJ2-5, with TRBD2 matching over 13 bases. The CDR3 contains 15 residues. Germline CDR1 is DFQATT and CDR2 is SNEGSKA (reference sequence). In nucleotides, the CDR3 is TGCAGTGCAAGAGGACTAGCGGGAGACCAAGAGACCCAGTACTTC. Translated, it gives CSARGLAGDQETQYF.

The chain uses TRBV20-1 and TRBJ2-1, with 7 bases that match TRBD2. CDR1 and CDR2 from the germline V gene are DFQATT and SNEGSKA (reference sequence). This CDR3 is 13 amino acids long. V gave up 3 bases and J gave up 7 bases; unmatched junction bases: 6. CDR3 in DNA: TGCAGTGCTAGCCCCCCAGCGGGGAATGAGCAGTTCTTC. Translating it yields CSASPPAGNEQFF.

This clonotype was seen a few times. V and J are TRBV12-3 or TRBV12-4 and TRBJ1-1, with D unclear. The CDR3 sequence is 12 residues long. Trimming stripped 7 bases from V and 3 bases from J, with 9 bases between. CDR3 sequence: CASTLGYTEAFF. The CDR3 region has the DNA TGTGCCAGCACCTTGGGTTACACTGAAGCTTTCTTT.

This clonotype was counted at least ten times. The chain recombines TRBV27 with TRBJ1-1; D is unresolved. Trimming pared 5 bases from V and 6 bases from J, leaving 13 bases between. The CDR3 extends over 13 amino acids. Germline V gene data show CDR1 as MNHEY and CDR2 as SMNVEV (reference sequence). This CDR3 is CASSPRPSSEAFF. As DNA, the CDR3 is TGTGCCAGCAGTCCCAGGCCATCCTCTGAAGCTTTCTTT.

The J gene is TRBJ2-3, the V gene TRBV20-1; the D gene is possibly TRBD2 (5 bases). The CDR3 spans 14 residues. Germline V lookup: CDR1 DFQATT, CDR2 SNEGSKA (reference sequence). The V and J ends lost 0 bases and 9 bases respectively, with 16 bases between them. The CDR3 reads CSARDRLTQITQYF. As DNA, the CDR3 is TGCAGTGCTAGAGACCGACTAACACAGATAACGCAGTATTTT.

The chain employs TRBV5-1 and TRBJ2-1; 9 bases align to TRBD2. Losses at the gene ends were 0 bases for V and 5 bases for J; bases not matched to a gene: 3. Germline values: CDR1 SGHRS, CDR2 YFSETQ. The CDR3 runs to 15 residues. This CDR3 is CASSLALAGNNEQFF. The DNA for the CDR3 is TGCGCCAGCAGCTTGGCTCTAGCGGGAAACAATGAGCAGTTCTTC.

Ten or more counts support this clonotype. The V and J genes are TRBV6-6 and TRBJ2-1, with 10 nucleotides matching TRBD2. Germline V gene data show CDR1 as MNHNY and CDR2 as SVGAGI (reference sequence). This CDR3 is 16 amino acids long. V lost 9 bases to trimming and J lost 10 bases; unmatched junction nucleotides: 18. The CDR3 nucleotides read TGTGCCAGTCGGACGGGGATAGAGCGGGAGGGCCTCGAGCAGTTCTTC. Residues: CASRTGIEREGLEQFF.

V and J are TRBV7-8 and TRBJ2-1, with no clear D. The V end lost 1 base, the J end lost 8 bases, and 12 bases lay between the germline ends. Germline V CDR1 and CDR2: SGHVS, FQNEAQ. The CDR3 runs 14 residues. CDR3: CASSLVRSGDEQFF. CDR3 in DNA: TGTGCCAGCAGCTTAGTGAGGTCCGGCGATGAGCAGTTCTTC.

The CDR3 is CASSERGTTVYEQYF. The CDR3 coding sequence is TGTGCCAGCAGTGAAAGGGGGACTACCGTCTACGAGCAGTACTTC. The chain links TRBV2 to TRBJ2-7, with D maybe TRBD2 (7 bases). The CDR3 contains 15 residues. V was clipped by 2 bases and J by 3 bases, with 14 bases between them. The germline V gene has CDR1 SNHLY and CDR2 FYNNEI.

Comments on this clonotype: It may be a read error: a sequence one base away is much more abundant. This chain links TRBV10-2 with TRBJ2-5; 9 bases match TRBD2. The V gene's germline CDR1 is WSHSY and CDR2 SAAADI. The CDR3 extends over 15 amino acids. The CDR3 bases are TGCCCCAGCAGTGAGTCAGGACTAGCGATGGAGACCCAGTACTTC. Residues: CPSSESGLAMETQYF.